One sample yielded the 21 T cell receptor beta chains listed below, sequenced in a study of beta chain features in type 1 diabetes listed by TCRdb under 2018. The receptor library was made with the immunoSEQ multiplex PCR assay. The entire isolated RNA was reverse transcribed using the High Capacity cDNA Reverse Transcription Kit, and thus expressed TCRB transcripts were sequenced. The table comes from immuneACCESS by way of TCRdb, which keeps in-frame sequences with V and J called. Part of the clones is missing from these tables; in studies checked, under half for an unresolved V gene and the rest for unknown reasons. This sample gives 300,000 to 350,000 clones in total; less than 10% of them show up just once. The top ten clones comprise around 0.45% of the sample. The sequencing input was central memory CD4+ T cells from blood. The receptors were gathered from a woman aged 18-30 years in good health.

This clone was seen many times. V gene TRBV28 combines with J gene TRBJ2-5, with D possibly matching TRBD2 (7 bases). V was cut by 7 bases and J by 5 bases, with 11 bases left in between. This CDR3 has 12 residues. From germline, CDR1 is MDHEN and CDR2 SYDVKM. CDR3 bases: TGTGCCAGCAATCGGGGGGCGGAGACCCAGTACTTC. Its protein product is CASNRGAETQYF.

The V gene is TRBV18, the J gene TRBJ2-5; D is unclear. V was cut by 8 bases and J by 5 bases, with 12 bases left in between. Germline CDR1 KGHSH, CDR2 LQKENI. This CDR3 is built from 12 residues. The CDR3 loop reads CASAMETETQYF. The CDR3 region has the DNA TGTGCCAGCGCAATGGAGACGGAGACCCAGTACTTC.

This clone came up a few times. The rearrangement uses TRBV9 and TRBJ1-2; D is unclear. Germline V gene lookup returns CDR1 SGDLS and CDR2 YYNGEE. The germline V and J ends were trimmed by 0 bases and 4 bases, with 16 bases remaining between them. This CDR3 region has 16 residues. CDR3 DNA: TGTGCCAGCAGCGTAGCCTTGGATCCCTTCCCCTATGGCTACACCTTC. It codes for CASSVALDPFPYGYTF.

This clone was observed a few times. The gene calls are TRBV5-1 and TRBJ2-1, with TRBD2 matching 8 bases. J was trimmed by 6 bases and V by 1 base; bases with no gene match: 3. Germline V gene data show CDR1 as SGHRS and CDR2 as YFSETQ. The CDR3 length is 14 residues. Written as DNA, the CDR3 is TGCGCCAGCAGCTTGCTAGCGGGCTCCAATGAGCAGTTCTTC. As protein: CASSLLAGSNEQFF.

Many counts were recorded for this clone. This sequence joins TRBV14 and TRBJ1-3; D not resolved. Germline assignment: CDR1 SGHDN and CDR2 FVKESK. The CDR3 has 12 amino acids. V was clipped by 8 bases and J by 2 bases, with 7 bases between them. The DNA of the CDR3 is TGTGCCAGCGGAAATGCTGGAAACACCATATATTTT. Its translation is CASGNAGNTIYF.

This clone has a handful of counts. The J gene is TRBJ2-5, the V gene TRBV18; 8 nucleotides line up with TRBD1. V trimming: 3 bases; J trimming: 9 bases; junction bases outside the gene matches: 18. This CDR3 spans 17 amino acids. Germline-derived CDR1 and CDR2 are KGHSH and LQKENI. CDR3 residues: CASSPDLTGAQASAQYF. For the CDR3, the DNA is TGTGCCAGCTCACCCGACCTGACAGGGGCCCAAGCTAGTGCCCAGTACTTC.

Only a few counts were recorded for this clone. The V call is TRBV7-9, the J call TRBJ1-4; no clear D. CDR3 length equals 8 residues. Germline V gives CDR1 SEHNR, CDR2 FQNEAQ (reference sequence). Between the trimmed V and J ends, which lost 6 bases and 11 bases, there was a span of 1 base. The CDR3 DNA reads as TGTGCCAGCAGTAAACTGTTTTTT. Amino acid sequence: CASSKLFF. Drawing the rest from reference TRBV7-9 and TRBJ1-4, the complete variable domain is DTGVSQNPRHKITKRGQNVTFRCDPISEHNRLYWYRQTLGQGPEFLTYFQNEAQLEKSRLLSDRFSAERPKGSFSTLEIQRTEQGDSAMYLCASSKLFFGSGTQLSVL.

The rearrangement uses TRBV2 and TRBJ2-3; possible D gene TRBD2, 5 bases. V was cut by 5 bases and J by 6 bases, with 15 bases left in between. The CDR3 spans 14 residues. CDR1 is SNHLY, CDR2 FYNNEI, per germline. CDR3 DNA sequence: TGTGCCAGCAGTTTTTCGAGCGTAGCGGATACGCAGTATTTT. Translating gives CASSFSSVADTQYF. Drawing the rest from reference TRBV2 and TRBJ2-3, the complete variable domain is EPEVTQTPSHQVTQMGQEVILRCVPISNHLYFYWYRQILGQKVEFLVSFYNNEISEKSEIFDDQFSVERPDGSNFTLKIRSTKLEDSAMYFCASSFSSVADTQYFGPGTRLTVL.

This rearrangement joins TRBV27 to TRBJ2-3; 10 positions agree with TRBD2. Germline CDR1 reads MNHEY; CDR2 reads SMNVEV (reference sequence). V lost 4 bases, J lost 7 bases, and 8 bases stayed unmatched. There are 15 residues in the CDR3. As DNA, the CDR3 is TGTGCCAGCAGTTCTCTAGCGGGAGAGACGAATACGCAGTATTTT. Translated: CASSSLAGETNTQYF.

Turning to this clone: Other nucleotide sequences from this sample produce the same CDR3. The chain is built from TRBV5-4 and TRBJ2-2; D is unclear. The CDR3 extends over 12 amino acids. V gave up 4 bases and J gave up 3 bases, with 4 bases separating them. In germline, CDR1 is SGHNT, CDR2 YYREEE (reference sequence). Here the CDR3 reads CASSRDTGELFF. CDR3 nucleotides: TGTGCCAGCAGCAGAGACACCGGGGAGCTGTTTTTT. The variable domain in full, with the rest retrieved from reference TRBV5-4 and TRBJ2-2, is ETGVTQSPTHLIKTRGQQVTLRCSSQSGHNTVSWYQQALGQGPQFIFQYYREEENGRGNFPPRFSGLQFPNYSSELNVNALELDDSALYLCASSRDTGELFFGEGSRLTVL.

This clone was detected many times. The J gene is TRBJ1-2, the V gene TRBV6-6; perhaps TRBD1 as D (6 bases). CDR3 length: 15 residues. The V end lost 6 bases, the J end lost 4 bases, and 18 bases lay between the germline ends. Germline assignment: CDR1 MNHNY and CDR2 SVGAGI (reference sequence). The CDR3 is CASSPGGGFGYGYTF. Written as DNA, the CDR3 is TGTGCCAGCAGCCCCGGGGGGGGCTTCGGCTATGGCTACACCTTC.

This clone was found many times. The V and J genes are TRBV4-2 and TRBJ2-7, with D unresolved. Trimming shortened V by 0 bases and J by 1 base, and 10 bases separated the two germline ends. Germline V gene sequence: CDR1 LGHNA, CDR2 YNFKEQ. The CDR3 is 15 residues long. Here the CDR3 DNA reads TGTGCCAGCAGCCAAGATCCCAGCAGTTCCTACGAGCAGTACTTC. Protein sequence: CASSQDPSSSYEQYF.

This clone was seen repeatedly, ten times or more. This chain connects TRBV15 to TRBJ2-7; D possibly matches TRBD1 or TRBD2 (5 bases each). Trimming left V 8 bases short and J 5 bases short, with 22 bases between. The CDR3 runs 15 residues. From germline, CDR1 is LNHNV and CDR2 YYDKDF (reference sequence). Here the CDR3 reads CATRQLTGTVHEQYF. The CDR3 coding sequence is TGTGCCACCCGGCAGCTGACCGGGACGGTCCACGAGCAGTACTTC.

This clone turned up a few times. The rearrangement links TRBV27 to TRBJ1-5; D uncertain. The CDR3 extends over 11 amino acids. Germline assignment: CDR1 MNHEY and CDR2 SMNVEV (reference sequence). V shed 6 bases and J shed 9 bases, with 9 bases lying between them. The CDR3 is CASSPLGPQHF. As DNA, the CDR3 is TGTGCCAGCAGCCCCTTAGGGCCCCAGCATTTT.

This chain joins TRBV4-2 and TRBJ1-2, with TRBD1 identical over 9 bases. Germline V gives CDR1 LGHNA, CDR2 YNFKEQ. The CDR3 loop spans 14 amino acids. Losses at the gene ends were 4 bases for V and 2 bases for J; bases not matched to a gene: 2. The CDR3 bases are TGTGCCAGCAGCCCCGGACAGGGGAACTATGGCTACACCTTC. It specifies CASSPGQGNYGYTF.

This clone has more than one count but fewer than ten. V usage is TRBV18 and J usage is TRBJ2-3; TRBD2 aligns across 10 bases. Germline CDR1 and CDR2: KGHSH and LQKENI. The V segment lost 5 bases and the J segment 0 bases; nucleotides outside the gene matches: 5. The CDR3 loop spans 16 amino acids. CDR3 in DNA: TGTGCCAGCTCATCATCTAGCGGGAGAAGCACAGATACGCAGTATTTT. Protein sequence: CASSSSSGRSTDTQYF.

This clone was seen repeatedly, ten times or more. V and J are TRBV10-3 and TRBJ2-1; D unclear. Trimming removed 1 base at V and 10 bases at J, with 14 bases between. The CDR3 runs to 14 residues. Germline V gene lookup returns CDR1 ENHRY and CDR2 SYGVKD. CDR3 DNA sequence: TGTGCCATCAGTGAGTTCAGCCCGATAGTCGAGCAGTTCTTC. Protein: CAISEFSPIVEQFF.

The chain couples TRBV7-9 to TRBJ2-5; tentatively, D is TRBD2 (5 bases). The CDR3 length is 14 residues. CDR1 is SEHNR and CDR2 is FQNEAQ in the germline V gene (reference sequence). V was pared by 1 base and J by 2 bases, with 8 bases between. CDR3 in DNA: TGTGCCAGCAGCTTAGTGAGCGGTCAAGAGACCCAGTACTTC. It translates to CASSLVSGQETQYF.

The rearrangement links TRBV4-2 to TRBJ2-7; 8 bases are shared with TRBD1. This CDR3 has 16 amino acids. The ends lost 3 bases at V and 5 bases at J; junction bases unmatched: 12. Germline V gene sequence: CDR1 LGHNA, CDR2 YNFKEQ. CDR3 nucleotides: TGTGCCAGCAGCCAGGAGCCTGGACAGGGATTTAACGAGCAGTACTTC. The encoded protein is CASSQEPGQGFNEQYF.

This clone turned up a few times. In the same sample, other DNA sequences code for this CDR3. This chain uses TRBV7-3 with TRBJ2-1, with 10 bases matching TRBD2. This CDR3 has 15 amino acids. CDR1 is SGHTA, CDR2 FQGTGA, per germline. Trimming took 2 bases from V and 8 from J; bases not matched to a gene: 6. CDR3 DNA sequence: TGTGCCAGCAGCTTAGTGGGACTAGCGAGCCATGAGCAGTTCTTC. Its translation: CASSLVGLASHEQFF.

In its sample, this clone was seen a few times. J is TRBJ2-1 and V is TRBV19; D is unresolved. The CDR3 is 16 amino acids. In germline, CDR1 is LNHDA, CDR2 SQIVND (reference sequence). V lost 6 bases and J lost 0, with 15 bases in between. In DNA form, the CDR3 reads TGTGCCAGTAGCCATTCAGGCCTGAGCTCCTACAATGAGCAGTTCTTC. Amino acid sequence: CASSHSGLSSYNEQFF.